A single sample gave rise to the 10 T cell receptor beta chains below, sequenced in a study of T cell clones after liver transplantation. Assay: immunoSEQ multiplex PCR; the TCRdb copy retains only in-frame clones and omits some. This sample has around 76,000 clones, with approximately 80% found just once. This sample comprised CD4+ T cells from blood, obtained 12 months after liver transplant. The receptors originated from a human patient who received a liver transplant. Some of the T cells may derive from the graft donor.

This sequence joins TRBV15 and TRBJ2-1; a possible D gene is TRBD1 (5 bases). Per the germline V gene, CDR1 is LNHNV and CDR2 is YYDKDF (reference sequence). This CDR3 is 18 amino acids long. V was pared by 0 bases and J by 5 bases, with 20 bases between. The DNA for the CDR3 is TGTGCCACCAGCAGAGAGCCCAGGGTAGCCCTACCTAACAATGAGCAGTTCTTC. It is translated as CATSREPRVALPNNEQFF.

The CDR3 loop is CASSGADSDTQYF. DNA for the CDR3: TGTGCCAGCAGCGGAGCGGATTCAGATACGCAGTATTTT. The rearrangement links TRBV2 to TRBJ2-3; D might be TRBD2 (5 bases). In germline, CDR1 is SNHLY, CDR2 FYNNEI. The CDR3 loop spans 13 amino acids. V was cut by 6 bases and J by 4 bases, with 11 bases left in between. Filled out from reference TRBV2 and TRBJ2-3, the complete variable domain reads EPEVTQTPSHQVTQMGQEVILRCVPISNHLYFYWYRQILGQKVEFLVSFYNNEISEKSEIFDDQFSVERPDGSNFTLKIRSTKLEDSAMYFCASSGADSDTQYFGPGTRLTVL.

In DNA, the CDR3 is TGTGCCAGCAGTTTATTCGGACAGGGGATGGGTGAAAAACTGTTTTTT. Translated: CASSLFGQGMGEKLFF. The chain recombines TRBV28 with TRBJ1-4; 9 nucleotides align to TRBD1. The CDR3 runs 16 residues. CDR1 is MDHEN, CDR2 SYDVKM, per germline. V was pared by 1 base and J by 7 bases, with 7 bases of the junction left unmatched.

The chain combines TRBV7-2 with TRBJ2-7; possibly TRBD1 or TRBD2 for D (6 bases each). The CDR3 is made up of 13 amino acids. Germline lookup yields CDR1 SGHTA and CDR2 FQGNSA. V was pared by 0 bases and J by 6 bases, with 9 bases between. The DNA of the CDR3 is TGTGCCAGCAGCTTAGCGGGGGGCTTCGAGCAGTACTTC. It encodes CASSLAGGFEQYF.

The chain uses TRBV15 and TRBJ1-3, with 7 bases that match TRBD1. Germline V gene sequence: CDR1 LNHNV, CDR2 YYDKDF (reference sequence). The CDR3 covers 16 residues. V was pared by 4 bases and J by 0 bases, with 6 bases of the junction left unmatched. In DNA form, the CDR3 reads TGTGCCACCAGCACGAGGGACAGCCGCTCTGGAAACACCATATATTTT. Protein sequence: CATSTRDSRSGNTIYF.

This rearrangement joins TRBV9 to TRBJ2-1; TRBD2 matches 9 bases. With V trimmed by 0 bases and J by 0 bases, 10 bases remained unmatched. CDR1 and CDR2 (germline): SGDLS, YYNGEE. This CDR3 has 19 amino acids. The CDR3: CASSVGSRASGASYNEQFF. The CDR3 region has the DNA TGTGCCAGCAGCGTAGGTTCCCGGGCTAGCGGGGCCTCCTACAATGAGCAGTTCTTC.

The chain has TRBV9 and TRBJ1-2; maybe TRBD1 (5 bases). CDR3 size: 14 residues. Trimming pared 4 bases from V and 4 bases from J, leaving 14 bases between. Germline assignment: CDR1 SGDLS and CDR2 YYNGEE. The CDR3 spells CASSPPGGGYGYTF. The CDR3 DNA sequence: TGTGCCAGCAGCCCTCCCGGGGGAGGCTATGGCTACACCTTC.

This clone is classed as medium-sized. This chain connects TRBV5-1 to TRBJ1-4; 7 positions match TRBD1. Trimming removed 1 base from V and 6 bases from J; junction bases left unmatched: 6. The length of the CDR3 is 15 residues. Germline CDR1 is SGHRS and CDR2 is YFSETQ. The CDR3 spells CASSLWPQGDEKLFF. The CDR3 DNA is TGCGCCAGCAGCTTGTGGCCTCAGGGGGATGAAAAACTGTTTTTT.

This chain joins TRBV5-6 and TRBJ2-7, with D unclear. CDR3 length: 16 residues. With 4 bases removed from V and 0 bases from J, the gap between germline ends came to 17 bases. The germline gives CDR1 SGHDT, CDR2 YYEEEE. The CDR3 DNA follows: TGTGCCAGCAGCGGGTATCCTGACACACGCTCCTACGAGCAGTACTTC. Residues: CASSGYPDTRSYEQYF.

The chain carries TRBV6-1 and TRBJ2-7; weak D call: TRBD2 (6 bases). The CDR3 runs to 15 residues. Trimming left V 5 bases short and J 5 bases short, with 19 bases between. From germline, CDR1 is MNHNS and CDR2 SASEGT. CDR3 sequence: CASSLLGTRFHEQYF. The CDR3 nucleotides read TGTGCCAGCAGTCTCTTGGGGACTCGGTTCCACGAGCAGTACTTC.